These 8 T cell receptor beta chains originate from one sample sequenced in a study of tumor-infiltrating lymphocytes in localized non-small cell lung cancer. TCRdb keeps only in-frame clones here, not all; method: immunoSEQ multiplex PCR. The sample carries roughly 5,100 clones, roughly 95% recorded once. Sequenced sample: uninvolved lung tissue not adjacent to the tumor. The receptors derive from a human donor with non-small cell lung cancer.

The chain is built from TRBV18 and TRBJ1-2, with a weak D call TRBD1 (5 bases). Germline CDR1 and CDR2: KGHSH and LQKENI. The CDR3 covers 14 residues. V was shortened by 0 bases and J by 4 bases, with 9 bases between the two germline ends. The CDR3 sequence: CASSPPAGSYGYTF. Written as DNA, the CDR3 is TGTGCCAGCTCACCACCGGCAGGGAGCTATGGCTACACCTTC.

This clone appeared once. The J gene is TRBJ1-5, the V gene TRBV4-2; D remains ambiguous. Germline CDR1 and CDR2: LGHNA and YNFKEQ. This CDR3 has 15 amino acids. V gave up 0 bases and J gave up 0 bases, with 6 bases separating them. The CDR3 protein is CASSQDLSSNQPQHF. For the CDR3, the DNA is TGTGCCAGCAGCCAAGATTTGAGTAGCAATCAGCCCCAGCATTTT.

The rearrangement joins TRBV30 to TRBJ2-1; D might be TRBD1 or TRBD2, each matching 5 bases. The germline V and J ends were trimmed by 0 bases and 4 bases, with 13 bases remaining between them. The V gene's germline CDR1 is GTSNPN and CDR2 SVGIG (reference sequence). This CDR3 has 15 amino acids. In DNA form, the CDR3 reads TGTGCCTGGAGTGTCTCGACGGGGCGGTACAATGAGCAGTTCTTC. Its translation is CAWSVSTGRYNEQFF.

This clone was recorded only once. The chain joins TRBV5-6 to TRBJ2-5; D gene unclear. The V and J ends lost 1 base and 5 bases respectively, with 15 bases between them. This CDR3 is built from 15 residues. Germline assignment: CDR1 SGHDT and CDR2 YYEEEE. The CDR3 loop is CASSLRQAALETQYF. The CDR3 DNA reads as TGTGCCAGCAGCTTGAGGCAGGCAGCCCTGGAGACCCAGTACTTC.

The V and J genes are TRBV30 and TRBJ1-3; D gene unclear. V shed 4 bases and J shed 0 bases, with 13 bases lying between them. This CDR3 spans 15 amino acids. Germline V CDR1 and CDR2: GTSNPN, SVGIG (reference sequence). CDR3 in DNA: TGTGCCTGGACTGATTTAGCCCGCTCTGGAAACACCATATATTTT. Protein sequence: CAWTDLARSGNTIYF.

The chain recombines TRBV30 with TRBJ2-2, with 7 bases lining up with TRBD1. The CDR3 is made up of 13 amino acids. Germline V gene data show CDR1 as GTSNPN and CDR2 as SVGIG (reference sequence). Unmatched junction bases numbered 3, after V lost 3 bases and J lost 5 bases. The CDR3 bases are TGTGCCTGGAGGTTCAGGGGGACCGGGGAGCTGTTTTTT. Encoded protein: CAWRFRGTGELFF.

The rearrangement joins TRBV5-1 to TRBJ1-2; 8 positions agree with TRBD1. CDR3 size: 15 residues. V was pared by 3 bases and J by 4 bases, with 8 bases of the junction left unmatched. Germline values: CDR1 SGHRS, CDR2 YFSETQ. CDR3 sequence: CASSSTPGQAYGYTF. Here the CDR3 DNA reads TGCGCCAGCAGCTCCACCCCGGGACAGGCCTATGGCTACACCTTC. The complete variable domain, with remaining parts taken from reference TRBV5-1 and TRBJ1-2, reads KAGVTQTPRYLIKTRGQQVTLSCSPISGHRSVSWYQQTPGQGLQFLFEYFSETQRNKGNFPGRFSGRQFSNSRSEMNVSTLELGDSALYLCASSSTPGQAYGYTFGSGTRLTVV.

The chain is built from TRBV11-2 and TRBJ1-5; D unclear. V lost 5 bases and J 7 bases, leaving 12 bases between the germline ends. The CDR3 covers 13 residues. Looked up from germline, CDR1 is SGHAT and CDR2 is FQNNGV. The CDR3 protein is CASSRQLGQPQHF. The CDR3 region has the DNA TGTGCCAGCAGCCGTCAGTTGGGACAGCCCCAGCATTTT.